This T cell receptor beta chain stems from a study of T-cell memory formation after mild COVID-19. Study background: TCR clusters showed largely donor specificity. Overall study findings and caveats: Day 15 to 85 contractors were CD4/CD8 balanced; later expanders leaned CD4+. A subset of responding clones appeared in pre-infection memory, suggesting cross-reactive memory joined.

This clonotype was detected a few times. The antigen remains undetermined. CDR1 is SGHVS and CDR2 is FQNEAQ in the germline V gene. The germline V and J ends were trimmed by 8 bases and 6 bases, with 16 bases remaining between them. The length of the CDR3 is 14 residues. From 5'RACE with constant-segment primers came TCR alpha and TCR beta cDNA libraries that carried sample barcodes and UMIs. TCRdb reprocessed the 5' RACE reads with MiXCR, giving one entry per CDR3 protein. Of just under 550,000 distinct CDR3 sequences in the sample, over 20% were seen once. The receptor was derived from an adult woman who had mild COVID-19 (a few samples of this study predate the infection). Cell type and time point are not known. The sequencing input was PBMCs or a T cell subset sorted from them (not recorded which). The chain recombines TRBV7-8 with TRBJ1-4; D not certain. As DNA, the CDR3 is TGTGCCAGCCGGGAATTCATTTCGGATGAAAAACTGTTTTTT. It encodes CASREFISDEKLFF.